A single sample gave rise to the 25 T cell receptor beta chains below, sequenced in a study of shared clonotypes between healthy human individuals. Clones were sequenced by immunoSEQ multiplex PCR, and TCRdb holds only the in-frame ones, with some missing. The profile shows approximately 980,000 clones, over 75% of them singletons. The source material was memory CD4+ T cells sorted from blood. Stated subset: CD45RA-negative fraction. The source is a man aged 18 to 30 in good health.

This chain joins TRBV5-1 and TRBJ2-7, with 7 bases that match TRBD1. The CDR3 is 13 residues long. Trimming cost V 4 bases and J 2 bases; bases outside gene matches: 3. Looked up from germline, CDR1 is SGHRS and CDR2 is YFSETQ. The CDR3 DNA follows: TGCGCCAGCAGCGACGGACAGGCCTACGAGCAGTACTTC. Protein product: CASSDGQAYEQYF.

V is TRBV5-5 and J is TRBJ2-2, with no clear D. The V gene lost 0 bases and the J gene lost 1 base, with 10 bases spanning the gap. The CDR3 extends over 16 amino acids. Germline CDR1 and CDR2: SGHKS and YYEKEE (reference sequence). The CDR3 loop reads CASSLEVRENTGELFF. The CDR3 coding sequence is TGTGCCAGCAGCTTGGAGGTTAGAGAGAACACCGGGGAGCTGTTTTTT.

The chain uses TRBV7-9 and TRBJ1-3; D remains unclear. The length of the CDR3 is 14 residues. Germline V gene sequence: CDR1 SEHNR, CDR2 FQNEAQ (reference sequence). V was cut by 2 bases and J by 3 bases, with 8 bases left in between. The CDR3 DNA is TGTGCCAGCAGCTTATCGGGGAATGGAAACACCATATATTTT. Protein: CASSLSGNGNTIYF.

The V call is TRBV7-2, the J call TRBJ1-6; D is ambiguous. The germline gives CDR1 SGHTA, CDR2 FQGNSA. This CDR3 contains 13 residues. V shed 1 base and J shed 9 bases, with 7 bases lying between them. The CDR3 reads CASSLEKISPLHF. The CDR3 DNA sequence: TGTGCCAGCAGCTTAGAGAAGATTTCACCCCTCCACTTT.

Written as DNA, the CDR3 is TGTGCCTGGAACAGCGATCAGAGCAGCGCTAACTATGGCTACACCTTC. Translating gives CAWNSDQSSANYGYTF. The chain is built from TRBV30 and TRBJ1-2; D is uncertain. CDR1 and CDR2 (germline): GTSNPN, SVGIG (reference sequence). CDR3 size: 16 residues. Trimming shortened V by 4 bases and J by 0 bases, and 18 bases separated the two germline ends.

CDR3 residues: CASSLSGKGQYF. CDR3 nucleotide sequence: TGTGCCAGCAGTTTAAGCGGGAAAGGGCAGTACTTC. V usage is TRBV28 and J usage is TRBJ2-7; 7 bases agree with TRBD2. This CDR3 has 12 residues. V shed 2 bases, J shed 9 bases, and the junction held 4 bases outside the gene matches. The germline CDR1 and CDR2 sequences are MDHEN and SYDVKM.

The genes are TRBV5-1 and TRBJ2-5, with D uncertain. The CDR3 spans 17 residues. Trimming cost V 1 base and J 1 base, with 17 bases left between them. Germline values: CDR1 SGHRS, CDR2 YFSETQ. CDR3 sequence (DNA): TGCGCCAGCAGCTTGTCTAGTAGCACCTCGCCCCAAGAGACCCAGTACTTC. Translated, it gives CASSLSSSTSPQETQYF.

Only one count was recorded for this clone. Written as DNA, the CDR3 is TGTGCCAGCTCACCAACGTCAGGGACAGGGGACAATCAGCCCCAGCATTTT. Its translation: CASSPTSGTGDNQPQHF. V and J are TRBV18 and TRBJ1-5; 10 bases line up with TRBD1. Germline loops: CDR1 KGHSH, CDR2 LQKENI. J gave up 3 bases and V 2 bases, and 7 bases lay outside the gene matches. This CDR3 contains 17 residues. Together with reference TRBV18 and TRBJ1-5, the CDR3 gives the full variable domain: NAGVMQNPRHLVRRRGQEARLRCSPMKGHSHVYWYRQLPEEGLKFMVYLQKENIIDESGMPKERFSAEFPKEGPSILRIQQVVRGDSAAYFCASSPTSGTGDNQPQHFGDGTRLSIL.

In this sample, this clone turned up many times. As DNA, the CDR3 is TGTGCCAGCAGTTCCGAGACAGGCCGGGGGGCTGAAGCTTTCTTT. This gives the protein CASSSETGRGAEAFF. The chain carries TRBV6-6 and TRBJ1-1; D possibly corresponds to TRBD1 (6 bases). This CDR3 region has 15 residues. Germline lookup yields CDR1 MNHNY and CDR2 SVGAGI (reference sequence). With 4 bases removed from V and 6 bases from J, the gap between germline ends came to 18 bases.

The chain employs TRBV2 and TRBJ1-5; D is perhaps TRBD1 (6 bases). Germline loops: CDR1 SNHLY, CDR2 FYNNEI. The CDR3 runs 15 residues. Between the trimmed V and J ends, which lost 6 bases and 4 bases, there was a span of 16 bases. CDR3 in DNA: TGTGCCAGCAGCGGTCGGACAGCGATGAATCAGCCCCAGCATTTT. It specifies CASSGRTAMNQPQHF. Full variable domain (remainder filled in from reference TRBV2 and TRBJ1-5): EPEVTQTPSHQVTQMGQEVILRCVPISNHLYFYWYRQILGQKVEFLVSFYNNEISEKSEIFDDQFSVERPDGSNFTLKIRSTKLEDSAMYFCASSGRTAMNQPQHFGDGTRLSIL.

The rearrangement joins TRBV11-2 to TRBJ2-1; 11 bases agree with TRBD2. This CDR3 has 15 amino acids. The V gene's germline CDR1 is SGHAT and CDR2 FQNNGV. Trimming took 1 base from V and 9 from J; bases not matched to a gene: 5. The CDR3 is CASSLVAGGGSEQFF. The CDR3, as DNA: TGTGCCAGCAGCTTAGTAGCGGGAGGGGGGAGTGAGCAGTTCTTC.

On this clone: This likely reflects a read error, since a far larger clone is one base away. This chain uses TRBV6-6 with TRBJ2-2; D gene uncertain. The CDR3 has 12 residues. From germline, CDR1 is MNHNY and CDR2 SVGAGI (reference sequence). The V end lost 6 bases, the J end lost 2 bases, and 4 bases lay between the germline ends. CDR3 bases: TGTGCCAGCAGCTCCAACACCGGGGAGCTGTTTTTT. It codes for CASSSNTGELFF.

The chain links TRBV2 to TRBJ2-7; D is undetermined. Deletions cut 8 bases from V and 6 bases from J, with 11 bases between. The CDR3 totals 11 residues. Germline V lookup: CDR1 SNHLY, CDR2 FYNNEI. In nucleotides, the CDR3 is TGTGCCAGCTCGGTCGCTTCCGAGCAGTACTTC. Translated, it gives CASSVASEQYF.

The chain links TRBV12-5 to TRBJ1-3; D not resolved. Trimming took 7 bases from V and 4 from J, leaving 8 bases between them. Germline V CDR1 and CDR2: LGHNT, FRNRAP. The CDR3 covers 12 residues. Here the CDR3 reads CASDSAGNTIYF. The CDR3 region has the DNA TGTGCTAGTGACTCCGCAGGAAACACCATATATTTT.

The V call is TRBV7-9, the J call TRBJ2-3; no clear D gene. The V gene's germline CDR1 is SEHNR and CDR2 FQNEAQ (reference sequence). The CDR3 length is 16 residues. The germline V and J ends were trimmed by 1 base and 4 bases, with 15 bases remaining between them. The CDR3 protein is CASSLVPSRVPDTQYF. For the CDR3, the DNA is TGTGCCAGCAGCTTAGTTCCATCCCGGGTCCCAGATACGCAGTATTTT.

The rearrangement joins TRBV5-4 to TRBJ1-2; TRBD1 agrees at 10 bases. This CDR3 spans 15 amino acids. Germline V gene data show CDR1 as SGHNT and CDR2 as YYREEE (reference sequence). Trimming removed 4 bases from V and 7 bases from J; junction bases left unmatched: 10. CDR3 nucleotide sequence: TGTGCCAGCAGCGGATTGACAGGGGGCGCGGGTGGCTACACCTTC. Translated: CASSGLTGGAGGYTF.

The CDR3 spells CASSLDLVLDGYTF. In nucleotides, the CDR3 is TGTGCCAGCAGCTTAGATCTAGTTCTCGATGGCTACACCTTC. The J gene is TRBJ1-2, the V gene TRBV7-2; D gene unclear. The V gene lost 1 base and the J gene lost 6 bases, with 12 bases spanning the gap. This CDR3 is built from 14 residues. The germline V gene has CDR1 SGHTA and CDR2 FQGNSA.

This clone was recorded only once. The CDR3 nucleotides are TGTGCCAGCAGTGATTGGGGAGGACCCCTCCACTTT. Encoded protein: CASSDWGGPLHF. This rearrangement joins TRBV6-1 to TRBJ1-6; D not resolved. This CDR3 has 12 amino acids. Germline V lookup: CDR1 MNHNS, CDR2 SASEGT. V was trimmed by 3 bases and J by 12 bases, leaving 9 bases between them.

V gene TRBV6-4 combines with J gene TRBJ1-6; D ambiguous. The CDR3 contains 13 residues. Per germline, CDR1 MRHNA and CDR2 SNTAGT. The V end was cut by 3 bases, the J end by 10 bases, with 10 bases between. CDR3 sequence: CASSEGGTSPLHF. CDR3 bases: TGTGCCAGCAGTGAGGGTGGCACCTCACCCCTCCACTTT.

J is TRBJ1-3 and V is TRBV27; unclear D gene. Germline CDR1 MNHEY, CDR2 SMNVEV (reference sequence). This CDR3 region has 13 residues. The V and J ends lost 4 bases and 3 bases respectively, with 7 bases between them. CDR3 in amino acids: CASSYNGGNTIYF. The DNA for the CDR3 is TGTGCCAGCAGTTATAACGGTGGAAACACCATATATTTT.

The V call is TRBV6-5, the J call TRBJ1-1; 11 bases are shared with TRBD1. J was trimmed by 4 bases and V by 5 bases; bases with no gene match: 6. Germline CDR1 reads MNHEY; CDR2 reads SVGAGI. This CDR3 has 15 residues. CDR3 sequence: CASSRTGTGGTEAFF. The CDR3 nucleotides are TGTGCCAGCAGTCGTACCGGGACAGGGGGCACTGAAGCTTTCTTT.

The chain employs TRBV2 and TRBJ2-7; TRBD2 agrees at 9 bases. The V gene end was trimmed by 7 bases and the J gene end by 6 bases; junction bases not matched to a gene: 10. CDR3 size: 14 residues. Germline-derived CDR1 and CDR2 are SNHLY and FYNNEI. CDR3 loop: CASIIGTSLLEQYF. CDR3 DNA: TGTGCCAGCATAATCGGGACTAGCTTACTCGAGCAGTACTTC.

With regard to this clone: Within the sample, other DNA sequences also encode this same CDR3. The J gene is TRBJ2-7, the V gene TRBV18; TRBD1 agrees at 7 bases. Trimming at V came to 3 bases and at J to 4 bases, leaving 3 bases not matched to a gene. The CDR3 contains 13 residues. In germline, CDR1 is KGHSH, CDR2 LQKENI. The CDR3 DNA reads TGTGCCAGCTCACCTTCGACAGGGTACGAGCAGTACTTC. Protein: CASSPSTGYEQYF.

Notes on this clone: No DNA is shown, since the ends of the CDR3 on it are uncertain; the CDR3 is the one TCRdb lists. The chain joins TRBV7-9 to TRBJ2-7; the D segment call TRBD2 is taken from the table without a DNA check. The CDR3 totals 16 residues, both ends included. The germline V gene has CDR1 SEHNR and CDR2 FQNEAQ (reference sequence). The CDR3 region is CASRPFGSGESYEQYF.

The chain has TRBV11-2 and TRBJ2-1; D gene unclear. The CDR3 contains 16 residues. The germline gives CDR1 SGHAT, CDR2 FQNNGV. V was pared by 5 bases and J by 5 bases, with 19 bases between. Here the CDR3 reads CASSRGNTLSDNEQFF. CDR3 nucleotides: TGTGCCAGCAGCCGAGGAAACACCCTCTCGGACAATGAGCAGTTCTTC.